A selection of T cell receptor beta chains follows, all from one sample in a study of blood T cell repertoires in COVID-19. The assay was immunoSEQ multiplex PCR, and TCRdb's table has in-frame clones only and misses some. The table includes around 140,000 clones, about 80% detected once. Sequenced: PBMCs or T cells enriched from blood (not recorded which). These TCRs come from a woman aged 50 to 60 who had recovered from COVID-19. CDR3s include the opening cysteine and the closing phenylalanine or tryptophan. A D gene is named only where the DNA matches it firmly. Clone size is not always given. Where it is, it says once, few, many or a class for expanded clones.

j_call | d_call | clone_size | v_call | cdr3_aa | cdr3_nt
TRBJ2-6 | NA | NA | TRBV11-2 | CASSSPATGSQSGANVLTF | TGTGCCAGCAGCTCCCCCGCGACAGGTTCTCAGTCTGGGGCCAACGTCCTGACTTTC
TRBJ2-1 | TRBD2 | once | TRBV5-4 | CASSLGLAGGLDEQFF | TGTGCCAGCAGCTTGGGACTAGCGGGGGGGCTCGATGAGCAGTTCTTC
TRBJ2-1 | NA | NA | TRBV6-5 | CASGQPLGYNEQFF | TGTGCCAGCGGACAGCCCCTCGGCTACAATGAGCAGTTCTTC
TRBJ1-1 | NA | NA | TRBV24-1 | CATSYGDTEAFF | TGTGCCACCTCTTACGGAGACACTGAAGCTTTCTTT
TRBJ1-2 | NA | NA | TRBV3-1/TRBV3-2 | CASSTRVGYGYTF | TGTGCCAGCAGCACCAGGGTGGGATATGGCTACACCTTC
TRBJ2-7 | TRBD2 | NA | TRBV27 | CASSLAGYYEQYF | TGTGCCAGCAGCCTAGCGGGGTATTACGAGCAGTACTTC
TRBJ2-1 | NA | once | TRBV14 | CASSPLSTESSYNEQFF | TGTGCCAGCAGCCCCCTATCGACAGAAAGCTCCTACAATGAGCAGTTCTTC
TRBJ1-5 | NA | NA | TRBV30 | CAWSPGQNNQPQHF | TGTGCCTGGAGCCCCGGACAGAACAATCAGCCCCAGCATTTT
TRBJ1-1 | TRBD1 | NA | TRBV19 | CASSAGTGDFEAFF | TGTGCCAGTAGCGCCGGGACAGGGGACTTTGAAGCTTTCTTT
TRBJ1-6 | NA | NA | TRBV2 | CASGGSDNSPLHF | TGTGCCAGCGGGGGGTCAGATAATTCACCCCTCCACTTT
TRBJ1-3 | NA | NA | TRBV27 | CASSFPATGSSGNTIYF | TGTGCCAGCAGTTTCCCCGCGACAGGTAGCTCTGGAAACACCATATATTTT
TRBJ1-6 | TRBD1 | once | TRBV28 | CASTRDRGSPLHF | TGTGCCAGCACGCGGGACAGGGGGTCACCCCTCCACTTT
TRBJ2-5 | TRBD2 | NA | TRBV2 | CANRLAMGQETQYF | TGTGCCAACAGACTAGCGATGGGGCAAGAGACCCAGTACTTC
TRBJ1-2 | NA | NA | TRBV3-1/TRBV3-2 | CASSQAGEGYGYTF | TGTGCCAGCAGCCAGGCAGGGGAGGGCTATGGCTACACCTTC
TRBJ1-1 | NA | NA | TRBV28 | CASLTKTGPGAFF | TGTGCCAGCCTTACCAAAACAGGGCCTGGAGCTTTCTTT
TRBJ1-1 | NA | NA | TRBV9 | CASSVGRTWGGSNTEAFF | TGTGCCAGCAGCGTAGGTAGGACCTGGGGGGGTTCGAACACTGAAGCTTTCTTT
TRBJ1-3 | NA | NA | TRBV6-5 | CASTRGGSSGNTIYF | TGTGCCAGCACCCGGGGTGGGAGCTCTGGAAACACCATATATTTT
TRBJ1-5 | NA | few | TRBV6-5 | CASSVQGANQPQHF | TGTGCCAGCAGCGTACAGGGAGCGAATCAGCCCCAGCATTTT
TRBJ2-2 | NA | NA | TRBV9 | CASSPQAGRELFF | TGTGCCAGCAGCCCCCAGGCCGGCCGGGAGCTGTTTTTT
TRBJ1-3 | NA | NA | TRBV29-1 | CSVEDRAGAGNTIYF | TGCAGCGTTGAAGATAGGGCGGGAGCTGGAAACACCATATATTTT
TRBJ2-1 | TRBD1 | NA | TRBV5-1 | CASSSQGANHNEQFF | TGCGCCAGCAGCTCTCAGGGGGCCAATCACAATGAGCAGTTCTTC
TRBJ2-1 | TRBD2 | NA | TRBV29-1 | CSVIPGLSSYNEQFF | TGCAGCGTTATACCGGGACTAAGCTCCTACAATGAGCAGTTCTTC
TRBJ1-3 | NA | NA | TRBV5-1 | CASSSGTTKHTIYF | TGCGCCAGCAGCTCCGGGACTACAAAACATACCATATATTTT
TRBJ2-5 | NA | once | TRBV7-2 | CASSRIAGEETQYF | TGTGCCAGCAGCAGAATAGCAGGGGAGGAGACCCAGTACTTC